The clone carrying this TCR beta chain was recorded many times. TCRdb reprocessed the 5' RACE reads via MiXCR and lists one record per CDR3 protein. In the table there are approximately 2,000 distinct CDR3 sequences, roughly a sixth of which are singletons. CDR3 length: 13 amino acids. Trimming left V 0 bases short and J 6 bases short, with 10 bases between. Germline CDR1 is SGHDT and CDR2 is YYEEEE. The sample is drawn from a study of spatial heterogeneity in lung cancer. Time point in this sample: sample taken at primary tumor resection. Sequencing was performed on whole RNA extracted from tumor and nontumor lung tissue, or from frozen PBMC, and the material was left unsorted.

The sequencing here drew on PBMCs, taken at surgery. The receptor's source is a male donor with early-stage non-small cell lung cancer. The chain employs TRBV5-6 and TRBJ2-7; D is perhaps TRBD1 (5 bases). As DNA, the CDR3 is TGTGCCAGCAGCTTGGGGACATCAGGCGAGCAGTACTTC. This sequence encodes CASSLGTSGEQYF. Full variable domain (missing parts from reference TRBV5-6 and TRBJ2-7): DAGVTQSPTHLIKTRGQQVTLRCSPKSGHDTVSWYQQALGQGPQFIFQYYEEEERQRGNFPDRFSGHQFPNYSSELNVNALLLGDSALYLCASSLGTSGEQYFGPGTRLTVT.